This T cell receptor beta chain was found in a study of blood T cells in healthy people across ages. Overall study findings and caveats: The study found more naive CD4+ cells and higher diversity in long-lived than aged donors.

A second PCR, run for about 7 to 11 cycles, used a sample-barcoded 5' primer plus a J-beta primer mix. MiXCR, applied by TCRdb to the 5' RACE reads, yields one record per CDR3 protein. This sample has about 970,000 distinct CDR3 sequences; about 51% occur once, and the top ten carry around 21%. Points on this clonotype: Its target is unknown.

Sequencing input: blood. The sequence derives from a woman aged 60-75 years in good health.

CDR3 amino acids: CSASDAAFRIDYNEQFF. The CDR3 bases are TGCAGTGCTAGTGATGCTGCTTTCCGCATTGACTACAATGAGCAGTTCTTC. J is TRBJ2-1 and V is TRBV20-1, with D uncertain. Per the germline V gene, CDR1 is DFQATT and CDR2 is SNEGSKA (reference sequence). The length of the CDR3 is 17 residues. The V end was cut by 3 bases, the J end by 3 bases, with 21 bases between.